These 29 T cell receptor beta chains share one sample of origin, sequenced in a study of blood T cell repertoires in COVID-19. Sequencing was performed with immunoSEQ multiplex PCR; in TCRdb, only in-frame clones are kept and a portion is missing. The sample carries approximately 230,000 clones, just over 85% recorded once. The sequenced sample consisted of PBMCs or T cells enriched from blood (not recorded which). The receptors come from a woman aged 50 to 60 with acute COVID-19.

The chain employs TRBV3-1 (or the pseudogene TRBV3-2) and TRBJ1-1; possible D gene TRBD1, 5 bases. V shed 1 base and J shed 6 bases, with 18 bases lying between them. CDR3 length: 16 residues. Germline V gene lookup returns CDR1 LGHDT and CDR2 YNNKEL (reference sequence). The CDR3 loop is CASSQGGGEGNAEAFF. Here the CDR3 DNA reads TGTGCCAGCAGCCAAGGGGGCGGGGAGGGTAACGCTGAAGCTTTCTTT.

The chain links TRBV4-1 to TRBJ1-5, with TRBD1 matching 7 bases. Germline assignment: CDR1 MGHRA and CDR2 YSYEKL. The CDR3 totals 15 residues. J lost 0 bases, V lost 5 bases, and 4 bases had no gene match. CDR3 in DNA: TGCGCCAGCAGCTATGACAGGGTTAGCAATCAGCCCCAGCATTTT. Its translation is CASSYDRVSNQPQHF.

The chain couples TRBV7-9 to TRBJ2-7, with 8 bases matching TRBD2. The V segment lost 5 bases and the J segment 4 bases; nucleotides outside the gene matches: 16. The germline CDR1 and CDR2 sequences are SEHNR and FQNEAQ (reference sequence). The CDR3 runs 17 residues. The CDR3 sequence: CASSPLGKAGGGYEQYF. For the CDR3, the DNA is TGTGCCAGCAGCCCCCTAGGGAAGGCGGGAGGCGGATACGAGCAGTACTTC.

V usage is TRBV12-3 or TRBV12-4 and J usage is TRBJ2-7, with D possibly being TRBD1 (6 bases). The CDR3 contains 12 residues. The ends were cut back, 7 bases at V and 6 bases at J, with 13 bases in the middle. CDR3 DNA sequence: TGTGCCAGCACCCCGACAGGTAGCGAGCAGTACTTC. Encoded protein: CASTPTGSEQYF.

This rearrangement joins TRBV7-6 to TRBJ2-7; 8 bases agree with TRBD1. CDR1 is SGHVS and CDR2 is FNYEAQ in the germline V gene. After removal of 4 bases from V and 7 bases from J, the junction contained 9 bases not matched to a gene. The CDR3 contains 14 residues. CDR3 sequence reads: CASSYSGTGVEQYF. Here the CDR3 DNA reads TGTGCCAGCAGCTACTCCGGGACAGGAGTTGAGCAGTACTTC.

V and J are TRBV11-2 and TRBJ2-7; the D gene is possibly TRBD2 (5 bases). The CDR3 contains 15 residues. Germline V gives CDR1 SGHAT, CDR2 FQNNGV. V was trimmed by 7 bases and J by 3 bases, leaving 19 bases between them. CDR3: CASTLTGPGDYEQYF. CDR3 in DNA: TGTGCCAGCACCCTAACTGGCCCCGGGGACTACGAGCAGTACTTC.

The CDR3 is CASSARTGGSYNEQFF. The CDR3 nucleotides are TGTGCCAGCAGCGCCCGGACAGGGGGGTCCTACAATGAGCAGTTCTTC. The J gene is TRBJ2-1, the V gene TRBV11-2, with 10 positions matching TRBD1. The CDR3 length is 16 residues. V gave up 5 bases and J gave up 1 base; unmatched junction bases: 5. Germline CDR1 and CDR2: SGHAT and FQNNGV.

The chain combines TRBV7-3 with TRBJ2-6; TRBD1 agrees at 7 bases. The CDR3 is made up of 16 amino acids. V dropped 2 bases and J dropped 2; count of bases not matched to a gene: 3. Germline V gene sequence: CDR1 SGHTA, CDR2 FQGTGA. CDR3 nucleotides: TGTGCCAGCAGCTTAGGTACAGGGGCTGGGGCCAACGTCCTGACTTTC. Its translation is CASSLGTGAGANVLTF.

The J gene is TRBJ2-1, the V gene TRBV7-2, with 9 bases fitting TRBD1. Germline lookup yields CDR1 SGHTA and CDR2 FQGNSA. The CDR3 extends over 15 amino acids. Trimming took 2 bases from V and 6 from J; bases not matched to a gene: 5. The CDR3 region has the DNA TGTGCCAGCAGCTTAATAGGGACAGGGTTCAATGAGCAGTTCTTC. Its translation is CASSLIGTGFNEQFF.

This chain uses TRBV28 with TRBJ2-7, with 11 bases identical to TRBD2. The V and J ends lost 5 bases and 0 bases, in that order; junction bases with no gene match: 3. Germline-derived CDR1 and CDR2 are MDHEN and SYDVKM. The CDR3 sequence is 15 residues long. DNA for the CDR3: TGTGCCAGCAGTCCGGGACTAGCGGCCTCCTACGAGCAGTACTTC. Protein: CASSPGLAASYEQYF.

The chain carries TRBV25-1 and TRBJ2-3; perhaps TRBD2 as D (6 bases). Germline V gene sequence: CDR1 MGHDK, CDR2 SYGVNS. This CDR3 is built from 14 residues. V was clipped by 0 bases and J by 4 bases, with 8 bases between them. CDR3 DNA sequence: TGTGCCAGCAGTGAATATCGGAGGGCAGATACGCAGTATTTT. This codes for CASSEYRRADTQYF.

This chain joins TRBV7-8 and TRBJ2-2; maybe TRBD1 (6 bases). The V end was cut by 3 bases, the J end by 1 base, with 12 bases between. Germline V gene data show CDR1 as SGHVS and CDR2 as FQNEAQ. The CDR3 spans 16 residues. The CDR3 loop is CASSLFGTLNTGELFF. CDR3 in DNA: TGTGCCAGCAGCTTGTTCGGGACACTGAACACCGGGGAGCTGTTTTTT. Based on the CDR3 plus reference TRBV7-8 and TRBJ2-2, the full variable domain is GAGVSQSPRYKVAKRGQDVALRCDPISGHVSLFWYQQALGQGPEFLTYFQNEAQLDKSGLPSDRFFAERPEGSVSTLKIQRTQQEDSAVYLCASSLFGTLNTGELFFGEGSRLTVL.

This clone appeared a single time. As DNA, the CDR3 is TGTGCCAGCAGTTTCAGGGTAGGCGGGGAGCTGTTTTTT. Amino acids: CASSFRVGGELFF. The chain has TRBV12-3 or TRBV12-4 and TRBJ2-2, with D perhaps TRBD1 (5 bases). The CDR3 covers 13 residues. V lost 3 bases, J lost 7 bases, and 9 bases lay in between.

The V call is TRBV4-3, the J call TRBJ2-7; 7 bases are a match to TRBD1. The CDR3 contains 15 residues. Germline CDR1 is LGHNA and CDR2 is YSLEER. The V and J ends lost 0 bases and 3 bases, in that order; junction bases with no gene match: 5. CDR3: CASSQDTGQHYEQYF. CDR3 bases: TGCGCCAGCAGCCAAGATACGGGACAGCACTACGAGCAGTACTTC.

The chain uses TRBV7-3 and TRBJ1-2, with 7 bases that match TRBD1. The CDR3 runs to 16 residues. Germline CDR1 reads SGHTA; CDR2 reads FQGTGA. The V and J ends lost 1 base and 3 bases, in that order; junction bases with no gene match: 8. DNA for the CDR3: TGTGCCAGCAGCTTAAGGCGAGGGCAGGGGGACTATGGCTACACCTTC. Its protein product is CASSLRRGQGDYGYTF.

As DNA, the CDR3 is TGTGCCAGCAGCTTAGCGCGGGGGACAGGGATCCTCTATGGCTACACCTTC. This encodes CASSLARGTGILYGYTF. V is TRBV7-9 and J is TRBJ1-2; 9 positions agree with TRBD1. V gave up 0 bases and J gave up 4 bases; unmatched junction bases: 9. This CDR3 spans 17 amino acids. From germline, CDR1 is SEHNR and CDR2 FQNEAQ (reference sequence).

As DNA, the CDR3 is TGCGCCAGCAGCTTGGCCTATGCGGGAGGGCCCTCAGATACGCAGTATTTT. Protein product: CASSLAYAGGPSDTQYF. V and J are TRBV5-1 and TRBJ2-3; the match to TRBD2 covers 9 bases. The V gene end was trimmed by 0 bases and the J gene end by 4 bases; junction bases not matched to a gene: 9. There are 17 residues in the CDR3. CDR1 is SGHRS, CDR2 YFSETQ, per germline.

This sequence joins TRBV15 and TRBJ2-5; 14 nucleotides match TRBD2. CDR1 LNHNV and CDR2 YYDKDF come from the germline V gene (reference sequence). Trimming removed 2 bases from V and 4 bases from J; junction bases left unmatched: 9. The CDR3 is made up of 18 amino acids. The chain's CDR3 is CATSRSGLAGVFGETQYF. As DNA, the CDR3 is TGTGCCACCAGCAGATCGGGACTAGCGGGAGTGTTCGGAGAGACCCAGTACTTC.

The CDR3 DNA reads TGTGCCAGCAGCTCAAAGGGGCCCAGAGAGCAGTTCTTC. Translation gives CASSSKGPREQFF. The genes are TRBV9 and TRBJ2-1; tentative D call: TRBD1 (5 bases). CDR1 and CDR2 from the germline V gene are SGDLS and YYNGEE. Trimming shortened V by 4 bases and J by 10 bases, and 15 bases separated the two germline ends. This CDR3 has 13 residues. The variable domain in full, with the rest retrieved from reference TRBV9 and TRBJ2-1, is DSGVTQTPKHLITATGQRVTLRCSPRSGDLSVYWYQQSLDQGLQFLIQYYNGEERAKGNILERFSAQQFPDLHSELNLSSLELGDSALYFCASSSKGPREQFFGPGTRLTVL.

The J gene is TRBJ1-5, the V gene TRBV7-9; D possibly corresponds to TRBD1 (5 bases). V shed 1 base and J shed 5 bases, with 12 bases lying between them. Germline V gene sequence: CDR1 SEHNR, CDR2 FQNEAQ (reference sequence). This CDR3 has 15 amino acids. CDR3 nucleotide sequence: TGTGCCAGCAGCTTAGGGCAGGGAACCGATCAGCCCCAGCATTTT. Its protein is CASSLGQGTDQPQHF.

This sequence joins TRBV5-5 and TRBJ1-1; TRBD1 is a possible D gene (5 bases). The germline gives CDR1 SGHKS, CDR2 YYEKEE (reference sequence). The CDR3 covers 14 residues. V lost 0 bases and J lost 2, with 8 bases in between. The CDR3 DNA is TGTGCCAGCAGCTTGGGACAGCCAAACACTGAAGCTTTCTTT. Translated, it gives CASSLGQPNTEAFF. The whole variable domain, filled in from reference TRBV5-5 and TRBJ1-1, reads DAGVTQSPTHLIKTRGQQVTLRCSPISGHKSVSWYQQVLGQGPQFIFQYYEKEERGRGNFPDRFSARQFPNYSSELNVNALLLGDSALYLCASSLGQPNTEAFFGQGTRLTVV.

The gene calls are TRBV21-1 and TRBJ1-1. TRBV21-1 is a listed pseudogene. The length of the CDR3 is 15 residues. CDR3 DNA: TGTGCCAGCAGCAAAGTTCCGCCTATTGACACTGAAGCTTTCTTT. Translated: CASSKVPPIDTEAFF.

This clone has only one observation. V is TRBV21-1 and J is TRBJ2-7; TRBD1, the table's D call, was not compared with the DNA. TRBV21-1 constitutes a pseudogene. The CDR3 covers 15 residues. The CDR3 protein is CASSFRDRGSYEQYF. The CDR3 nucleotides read TGTGCCAGCAGCTTCCGGGACAGGGGGTCTTACGAGCAGTACTTC.

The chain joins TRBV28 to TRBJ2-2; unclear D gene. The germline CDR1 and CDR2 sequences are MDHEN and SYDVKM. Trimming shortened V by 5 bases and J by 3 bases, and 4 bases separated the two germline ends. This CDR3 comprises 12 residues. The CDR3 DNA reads TGTGCCAGCAGTCTCGACACCGGGGAGCTGTTTTTT. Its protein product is CASSLDTGELFF.

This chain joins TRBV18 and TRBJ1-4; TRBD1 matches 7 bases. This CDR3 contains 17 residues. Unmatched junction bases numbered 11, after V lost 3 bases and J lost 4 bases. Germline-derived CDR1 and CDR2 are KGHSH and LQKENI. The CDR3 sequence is CASSPNTPTGLNEKLFF. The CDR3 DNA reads TGTGCCAGCTCACCTAATACCCCGACAGGGCTTAATGAAAAACTGTTTTTT. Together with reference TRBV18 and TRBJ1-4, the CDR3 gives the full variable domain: NAGVMQNPRHLVRRRGQEARLRCSPMKGHSHVYWYRQLPEEGLKFMVYLQKENIIDESGMPKERFSAEFPKEGPSILRIQQVVRGDSAAYFCASSPNTPTGLNEKLFFGSGTQLSVL.

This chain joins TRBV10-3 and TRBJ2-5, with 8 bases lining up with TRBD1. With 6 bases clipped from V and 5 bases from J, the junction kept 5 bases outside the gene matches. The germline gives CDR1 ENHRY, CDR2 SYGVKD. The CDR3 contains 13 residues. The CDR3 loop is CAIRDRVQETQYF. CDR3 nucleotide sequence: TGTGCCATCAGGGACAGGGTCCAGGAGACCCAGTACTTC.

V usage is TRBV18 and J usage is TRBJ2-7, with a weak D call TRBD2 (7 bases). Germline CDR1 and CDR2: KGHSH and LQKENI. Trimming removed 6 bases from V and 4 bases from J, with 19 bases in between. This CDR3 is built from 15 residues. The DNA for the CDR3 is TGTGCCAGCTCTCACAGGGAGGGGACGAGATACGAGCAGTACTTC. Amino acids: CASSHREGTRYEQYF.

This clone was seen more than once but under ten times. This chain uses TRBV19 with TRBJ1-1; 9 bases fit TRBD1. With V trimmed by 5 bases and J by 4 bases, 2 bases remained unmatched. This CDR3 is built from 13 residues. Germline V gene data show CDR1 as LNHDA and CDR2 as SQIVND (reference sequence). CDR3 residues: CASSWGQGTEAFF. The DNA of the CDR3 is TGTGCCAGTAGTTGGGGACAGGGCACTGAAGCTTTCTTT.

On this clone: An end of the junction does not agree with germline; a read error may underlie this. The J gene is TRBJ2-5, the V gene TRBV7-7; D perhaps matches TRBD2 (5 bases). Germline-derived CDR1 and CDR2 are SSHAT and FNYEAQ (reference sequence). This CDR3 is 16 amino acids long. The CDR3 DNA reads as TGTGCTAGCAGCCTCGCCGGAGGCCAGGCCCAAGAGACCCAGTACTTC. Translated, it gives CASSLAGGQAQETQYF. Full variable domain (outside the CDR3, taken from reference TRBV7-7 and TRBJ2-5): GAGVSQSPRYKVTKRGQDVTLRCDPISSHATLYWYQQALGQGPEFLTYFNYEAQPDKSGLPSDRFSAERPEGSISTLTIQRTEQRDSAMYRCASSLAGGQAQETQYFGPGTRLLVL.